This TCR beta chain was captured by sequencing in a study of blood T cell repertoires in COVID-19. The wider study: PBMCs, B-cell-depleted T cells, or T cells provided the cDNA or gDNA that made up the material.

Trimming at V came to 6 bases and at J to 5 bases, leaving 7 bases not matched to a gene. The CDR3 has 15 amino acids. Per the germline V gene, CDR1 is MDHEN and CDR2 is SYDVKM. Clones were sequenced by immunoSEQ multiplex PCR, and TCRdb holds only the in-frame ones, with some missing. The sample shows approximately 230,000 clones, roughly 79% of them seen only once. The receptor comes from a middle-aged man who had recovered from COVID-19. This chain joins TRBV28 and TRBJ2-4, with 10 nucleotides matching TRBD1. Sequencing was carried out using PBMCs or T cells enriched from blood (not recorded which). The DNA for the CDR3 is TGTGCCAGCAGCGCTACCGGACAGGGGGAAAACATTCAGTACTTC. This encodes CASSATGQGENIQYF.